This T cell receptor (beta chain) was obtained from a study of shared clonotypes between healthy human individuals. Profiling relied on immunoSEQ multiplex PCR, and the TCRdb table lists in-frame clones only, not all of them. The sample holds approximately 810,000 clones, 85% to 95% seen once. The CDR3 is 16 residues long. Terminally differentiated effector memory CD45RA+ cells were excluded by CCR7 positive selection of CD45RO-negative cells. This chain uses TRBV21-1 with TRBJ2-3; the table calls TRBD2, which could not be checked here. TRBV21-1 constitutes a pseudogene. The receptor was isolated from a man younger than 45 in good health. The sequencing input was naive CD8+ T cells sorted from blood. DNA of the CDR3: TGTGCCAGCAGCCCCCTTTGGGAGCCAGGTGGAGATACGCAGTATTTT. Amino acids: CASSPLWEPGGDTQYF.